This TCR beta chain comes out of a study of blood T cell repertoires in COVID-19. Study at large: The United States, Italy and Spain supplied acute and convalescent COVID-19 samples. PBMCs, B-cell-depleted T cells, or T cells were the source of the cDNA or gDNA that made up the material.

V dropped 2 bases and J dropped 4; count of bases not matched to a gene: 7. This CDR3 has 15 residues. Germline CDR1 reads SGHRS; CDR2 reads YFSETQ. Original data processing: Counts of nucleated cells, estimated from reference gene primer amplification, were obtained. Profiling relied on immunoSEQ multiplex PCR, and the TCRdb table lists in-frame clones only, not all of them. V and J calls plus clone size are reproduced from that table; the DNA served to infer D and trimming. This sample has more than 25,000 clones; about 92% occur once, and the top ten carry around 1%. The chain employs TRBV5-1 and TRBJ1-2; TRBD1 agrees at 8 bases. This receptor was obtained from a man aged 65 to 79 with active or convalescent COVID-19. The sequenced sample was peripheral blood. The CDR3 here is CASSLLDRELYGYTF. The CDR3 DNA reads as TGCGCCAGCAGCTTATTGGACAGGGAACTCTATGGCTACACCTTC.